This passage covers 32 T cell receptor beta chains from one sample sequenced in a study of beta chain features in type 1 diabetes. Overall study findings and caveats: People with Type 1 diabetes carried modestly yet significantly shorter TCRB CDR3s in all four CD4+ subsets.

The authors reverse transcribed all of the isolated RNA, so sequencing captured expressed TCRB transcripts. Clones were sequenced by immunoSEQ multiplex PCR, and TCRdb holds only the in-frame ones, with some missing. The sample yields around 240,000 clones, 16% seen once. These receptors' targets are unknown. Sample: naive CD4+ T cells from blood. The receptor set was obtained from a man aged 25-40 years with type 1 diabetes.

In the case of this clone: The sample has other DNA sequences that encode this CDR3 too. The V call is TRBV20-1, the J call TRBJ1-1; D may be TRBD1 (5 bases). This CDR3 contains 11 residues. Trimming shortened V by 4 bases and J by 5 bases, and 8 bases separated the two germline ends. Germline loops: CDR1 DFQATT, CDR2 SNEGSKA (reference sequence). DNA for the CDR3: TGCAGTGCTACAGGGACGACTGAAGCTTTCTTT. This encodes CSATGTTEAFF.

The V gene is TRBV7-2, the J gene TRBJ2-7, with 9 nucleotides matching TRBD2. The CDR3 spans 15 residues. Trimming at V came to 5 bases and at J to 0 bases, leaving 5 bases not matched to a gene. The V gene's germline CDR1 is SGHTA and CDR2 FQGNSA. The CDR3 reads CASSPFSGSSYEQYF. In DNA form, the CDR3 reads TGTGCCAGCAGCCCATTTAGCGGGAGCTCCTACGAGCAGTACTTC.

The rearrangement joins TRBV2 to TRBJ2-2; D is perhaps TRBD1 (5 bases). The V end was cut by 5 bases, the J end by 7 bases, with 11 bases between. CDR1 and CDR2 from the germline V gene are SNHLY and FYNNEI. CDR3 length: 13 residues. The CDR3 protein is CASSTDSYGELFF. The CDR3 DNA is TGTGCCAGCAGTACCGACAGCTACGGGGAGCTGTTTTTT. The entire variable domain, with the rest obtained from reference TRBV2 and TRBJ2-2, is as follows: EPEVTQTPSHQVTQMGQEVILRCVPISNHLYFYWYRQILGQKVEFLVSFYNNEISEKSEIFDDQFSVERPDGSNFTLKIRSTKLEDSAMYFCASSTDSYGELFFGEGSRLTVL.

The chain links TRBV19 to TRBJ2-7, with TRBD1 matching 7 bases. The V gene end was trimmed by 6 bases and the J gene end by 5 bases; junction bases not matched to a gene: 7. This CDR3 contains 13 residues. The germline gives CDR1 LNHDA, CDR2 SQIVND (reference sequence). For the CDR3, the DNA is TGTGCCAGTAGGAAGACAGGGTTCGACGAGCAGTACTTC. Its translation: CASRKTGFDEQYF.

This clone has only a few counts. The CDR3: CASSQERSTDTQYF. CDR3 nucleotide sequence: TGCGCCAGCAGCCAAGAGAGGAGCACAGATACGCAGTATTTT. The rearrangement links TRBV4-3 to TRBJ2-3; D uncertain. V lost 0 bases and J 0 bases, leaving 4 bases between the germline ends. CDR3 size: 14 residues. Germline values: CDR1 LGHNA, CDR2 YSLEER.

This clone has a handful of counts. The chain combines TRBV25-1 with TRBJ2-7; 8 bases map to TRBD1. The CDR3 loop spans 14 amino acids. The ends lost 3 bases at V and 7 bases at J; junction bases unmatched: 8. Germline CDR1 MGHDK, CDR2 SYGVNS. The CDR3 nucleotides read TGTGCCAGCAGTGAGCCGCAGGGGGCTGGAGAGCAGTACTTC. This translates into CASSEPQGAGEQYF.

V and J are TRBV29-1 and TRBJ2-5; weak D call: TRBD1 (6 bases). The CDR3 is 12 residues long. Germline V gene data show CDR1 as SQVTM and CDR2 as ANQGSEA. V gave up 6 bases and J gave up 2 bases, with 10 bases separating them. The DNA of the CDR3 is TGCAGCGTCGGACAGATGCAAGAGACCCAGTACTTC. Protein: CSVGQMQETQYF.

This clone has a handful of counts. The genes are TRBV9 and TRBJ1-1; 7 nucleotides match TRBD1. V lost 4 bases and J lost 2; bases outside the gene matches: 8. CDR3 size: 15 residues. Germline loops: CDR1 SGDLS, CDR2 YYNGEE. CDR3 region: CASSPPRQGNTEAFF. DNA of the CDR3: TGTGCCAGCAGCCCCCCTAGACAGGGAAACACTGAAGCTTTCTTT.

The gene calls are TRBV20-1 and TRBJ2-1; D gene uncertain. Germline assignment: CDR1 DFQATT and CDR2 SNEGSKA (reference sequence). V was trimmed by 6 bases and J by 6 bases, leaving 9 bases between them. CDR3 length equals 11 residues. The CDR3 protein is CSALGPNEQFF. Here the CDR3 DNA reads TGCAGTGCCCTCGGTCCCAATGAGCAGTTCTTC.

This chain joins TRBV5-1 and TRBJ1-1, with D maybe TRBD1 (5 bases). The CDR3 length is 14 residues. The V end lost 1 base, the J end lost 5 bases, and 12 bases lay between the germline ends. Germline CDR1 reads SGHRS; CDR2 reads YFSETQ. The CDR3 region is CASSLSSGMTEAFF. CDR3 nucleotide sequence: TGCGCCAGCAGCTTGTCGTCAGGGATGACTGAAGCTTTCTTT.

This clone was counted only a few times. The J gene is TRBJ1-1, the V gene TRBV29-1, with D unresolved. V lost 5 bases to trimming and J lost 0 bases, with 13 bases between them. The germline V gene has CDR1 SQVTM and CDR2 ANQGSEA. CDR3 length equals 14 residues. CDR3 sequence (DNA): TGCAGCGTTACTCGACAAACCTTGAACACTGAAGCTTTCTTT. Translation gives CSVTRQTLNTEAFF.

The chain carries TRBV6-6 and TRBJ2-4; 8 nucleotides match TRBD2. The CDR3 runs to 14 residues. The germline V gene encodes CDR1 MNHNY and CDR2 SVGAGI (reference sequence). Trimming took 6 bases from V and 8 from J; bases not matched to a gene: 9. Written as DNA, the CDR3 is TGTGCCAGCAGAGGACGGGAGGGAAGAGACATTCAGTACTTC. Protein: CASRGREGRDIQYF.

This clone occurred a few times. This chain uses TRBV4-1 with TRBJ2-1, with 9 bases that match TRBD1. From germline, CDR1 is MGHRA and CDR2 YSYEKL. V was clipped by 5 bases and J by 5 bases; unmatched bases: 10. The CDR3 is 16 residues long. The CDR3 region is CASSTPGQGRHNEQFF. The CDR3 DNA sequence: TGCGCCAGCAGCACCCCGGGACAGGGTCGACACAATGAGCAGTTCTTC.

There are a few counts of this clone. J is TRBJ2-5 and V is TRBV20-1; D is uncertain. The CDR3 is 11 residues long. Germline V lookup: CDR1 DFQATT, CDR2 SNEGSKA (reference sequence). V shed 5 bases and J shed 5 bases, with 9 bases lying between them. The CDR3 reads CSASLTETQYF. CDR3 bases: TGCAGTGCTTCCTTGACGGAGACCCAGTACTTC.

Only a few counts were recorded for this clone. The genes are TRBV2 and TRBJ2-7, with TRBD1 matching 8 bases. Looked up from germline, CDR1 is SNHLY and CDR2 is FYNNEI. This CDR3 contains 12 residues. With 3 bases clipped from V and 9 bases from J, the junction kept 4 bases outside the gene matches. The CDR3 bases are TGTGCCAGCAGTGAGGGGACAGGCTGGCAGTACTTC. It encodes CASSEGTGWQYF.

The V gene is TRBV18, the J gene TRBJ2-1; possibly TRBD2 for D (5 bases). Germline values: CDR1 KGHSH, CDR2 LQKENI. The CDR3 is 13 residues long. With 2 bases removed from V and 7 bases from J, the gap between germline ends came to 9 bases. The CDR3 DNA reads TGTGCCAGCTCACCAGGTAGCGTGAATGAGCAGTTCTTC. Translating gives CASSPGSVNEQFF.

This clone was detected a few times. The chain combines TRBV29-1 with TRBJ1-1; D call uncertain. This CDR3 has 15 amino acids. V was clipped by 4 bases and J by 0 bases, with 15 bases between them. Germline assignment: CDR1 SQVTM and CDR2 ANQGSEA. The chain's CDR3 is CSVARTVAMNTEAFF. Here the CDR3 DNA reads TGCAGCGTTGCCCGGACTGTTGCGATGAACACTGAAGCTTTCTTT.

V and J are TRBV15 and TRBJ2-7; no clear D gene. Per the germline V gene, CDR1 is LNHNV and CDR2 is YYDKDF (reference sequence). This CDR3 comprises 13 residues. V lost 0 bases, J lost 6 bases, and 9 bases lay in between. CDR3 nucleotide sequence: TGTGCCACCAGCAGAGATCGAGCTTCCGAGCAGTACTTC. As protein: CATSRDRASEQYF.

V is TRBV7-9 and J is TRBJ2-1; D may be TRBD2 (6 bases). The CDR3 length is 11 residues. Between the trimmed V and J ends, which lost 3 bases and 9 bases, there was a span of 6 bases. Per the germline V gene, CDR1 is SEHNR and CDR2 is FQNEAQ (reference sequence). This chain's CDR3 is CASSFSGEQFF. The CDR3 DNA reads TGTGCCAGCAGCTTTAGCGGTGAGCAGTTCTTC.

This clone was counted between two and nine times. V gene TRBV9 combines with J gene TRBJ2-1; no definite D call. Germline CDR1 and CDR2: SGDLS and YYNGEE. The germline V and J ends were trimmed by 0 bases and 5 bases, with 9 bases remaining between them. The CDR3 is 14 residues long. CDR3 residues: CASSVESSNNEQFF. The DNA for the CDR3 is TGTGCCAGCAGCGTAGAAAGCTCTAACAATGAGCAGTTCTTC.

V gene TRBV7-2 combines with J gene TRBJ2-5; no firm D call. This CDR3 has 13 residues. Germline CDR1 and CDR2: SGHTA and FQGNSA. V shed 4 bases and J shed 5 bases, with 11 bases lying between them. In DNA form, the CDR3 reads TGTGCCAGCAGCTCACCTACGTTGGAGACCCAGTACTTC. Translation: CASSSPTLETQYF.

V gene TRBV15 combines with J gene TRBJ2-4, with D perhaps matching TRBD2 (5 bases). The V gene's germline CDR1 is LNHNV and CDR2 YYDKDF (reference sequence). V gave up 6 bases and J gave up 3 bases, with 15 bases separating them. CDR3 length: 15 residues. Written as DNA, the CDR3 is TGTGCCACCAGGGACTCCCCGAGAGGCAAAAACATTCAGTACTTC. Translating gives CATRDSPRGKNIQYF.

The chain joins TRBV11-2 to TRBJ2-7; 8 positions match TRBD1. This CDR3 contains 18 residues. CDR1 and CDR2 (germline): SGHAT, FQNNGV. With V trimmed by 3 bases and J by 5 bases, 18 bases remained unmatched. CDR3 sequence: CASSFAPGQAIARHEQYF. The CDR3 DNA reads as TGTGCCAGCAGCTTTGCACCGGGACAGGCGATTGCTCGTCACGAGCAGTACTTC.

The sample holds a few counts of this clone. This rearrangement joins TRBV7-6 to TRBJ2-3; 9 bases match TRBD2. The CDR3 contains 16 residues. J was trimmed by 0 bases and V by 3 bases; bases with no gene match: 4. Per germline, CDR1 SGHVS and CDR2 FNYEAQ. CDR3 sequence: CASSLGTSGSTDTQYF. In nucleotides, the CDR3 is TGTGCCAGCAGCTTGGGAACTAGCGGGAGCACAGATACGCAGTATTTT.

The chain uses TRBV7-9 and TRBJ2-1; TRBD2 agrees at 11 bases. V dropped 6 bases and J dropped 1; count of bases not matched to a gene: 5. From germline, CDR1 is SEHNR and CDR2 FQNEAQ (reference sequence). CDR3 length: 16 residues. The CDR3 DNA reads TGTGCCAGCAGATCTCGGACTAGCGGGTCCTACAATGAGCAGTTCTTC. It specifies CASRSRTSGSYNEQFF.

This sequence joins TRBV28 and TRBJ2-6, with D possibly being TRBD1 or TRBD2 (5 bases each). Germline CDR1 and CDR2: MDHEN and SYDVKM. This CDR3 is built from 12 residues. The CDR3 loop is CSSGTGANVLTF. The CDR3 DNA is TGTTCCTCAGGGACGGGGGCCAACGTCCTGACTTTC.

This clone was counted a few times. This chain connects TRBV7-9 to TRBJ2-5; D remains ambiguous. This CDR3 comprises 14 residues. Germline V gene lookup returns CDR1 SEHNR and CDR2 FQNEAQ (reference sequence). The V and J ends lost 7 bases and 5 bases respectively, with 17 bases between them. The CDR3 region is CASTPVVRQETQYF. The CDR3 nucleotides are TGTGCCAGCACTCCCGTCGTACGGCAGGAGACCCAGTACTTC.

In nucleotides, the CDR3 is TGTGCCAGCAGCGTAGCGTCTAGCGGCTACAATGAGCAGTTCTTC. It yields the protein CASSVASSGYNEQFF. This chain links TRBV9 with TRBJ2-1; 7 nucleotides align to TRBD2. Germline trimming cut 0 bases from V and 3 bases from J; bases unmatched to any gene: 3. Germline V CDR1 and CDR2: SGDLS, YYNGEE. CDR3 size: 15 residues.

The chain combines TRBV27 with TRBJ2-5; either TRBD1 or TRBD2 may supply D (5 bases each). CDR3 length: 19 residues. The germline CDR1 and CDR2 sequences are MNHEY and SMNVEV (reference sequence). The V end was cut by 6 bases, the J end by 5 bases, with 31 bases between. The DNA of the CDR3 is TGTGCCAGCAGGCTCCGCTTCACGATTTGGGACCATCAAAGGGAGACCCAGTACTTC. Translated, it gives CASRLRFTIWDHQRETQYF.

The chain couples TRBV19 to TRBJ2-5, with TRBD2 matching 9 bases. The CDR3 sequence is 15 residues long. Germline CDR1 reads LNHDA; CDR2 reads SQIVND (reference sequence). V dropped 3 bases and J dropped 2; count of bases not matched to a gene: 4. The CDR3: CASSIPSGNQETQYF. CDR3 in DNA: TGTGCCAGTAGTATTCCTAGCGGGAATCAAGAGACCCAGTACTTC.

This clone has more than one count but fewer than ten. The CDR3 DNA reads TGTGCCTTGCGACAGGGCACAAATGAAAAACTGTTTTTT. Translation: CALRQGTNEKLFF. The genes are TRBV30 and TRBJ1-4; the match to TRBD1 covers 7 bases. Germline V gives CDR1 GTSNPN, CDR2 SVGIG (reference sequence). This CDR3 is built from 13 residues. With V trimmed by 7 bases and J by 5 bases, 7 bases remained unmatched.

The chain is built from TRBV5-1 and TRBJ2-3, with TRBD2 matching 9 bases. The V gene's germline CDR1 is SGHRS and CDR2 YFSETQ. V gave up 0 bases and J gave up 2 bases; unmatched junction bases: 4. The CDR3 runs to 16 residues. CDR3 sequence: CASSLDIAGDTDTQYF. CDR3 coding DNA: TGCGCCAGCAGCTTGGATATAGCGGGAGACACAGATACGCAGTATTTT.